One sample yielded the 21 T cell receptor beta chains listed below, sequenced in a study of CD8+CD57+ T cells in acquired aplastic anemia. CD8+CD57+ cell expansion had been shown by flow cytometry in patients chosen for sequencing. Genomic DNA, the template, was used for profiling of the TCR beta VDJ and CDR3. TCRdb recomputed calls from the reads with MiXCR, one row per CDR3 protein. There are under 500,000 distinct CDR3 sequences in the sample; roughly 34% occur only once, and around 0.82% lies in the top ten. The sample taken for sequencing was sorted CD4+, CD8+, or CD8+CD57+ T cells (not recorded which) from PBMCs. The receptors were gathered from a human donor with aplastic anemia.

The chain is built from TRBV12-3 or TRBV12-4 and TRBJ2-7; 15 bases are a match to TRBD2. The CDR3 is 17 residues long. Unmatched junction bases numbered 6, after V lost 2 bases and J lost 4 bases. CDR3: CASSLRRTSGGAYEQYF. Written as DNA, the CDR3 is TGTGCCAGCAGTTTAAGGAGGACTAGCGGGGGGGCATACGAGCAGTACTTC.

This clonotype was seen many times. The CDR3 region is CASSEGRLNSPLHF. The DNA for the CDR3 is TGTGCCAGCAGTGAGGGACGGCTAAATTCACCCCTCCACTTT. This chain connects TRBV6-1 to TRBJ1-6, with a possible D match to TRBD1 (5 bases). V was shortened by 3 bases and J by 7 bases, with 10 bases between the two germline ends. CDR1 and CDR2 (germline): MNHNS, SASEGT. There are 14 residues in the CDR3.

The CDR3: CASSFGGTSGGSSYEQYF. CDR3 sequence (DNA): TGCGCCAGCAGCTTTGGTGGGACTAGCGGGGGGAGCTCCTACGAGCAGTACTTC. This chain joins TRBV5-1 and TRBJ2-7; 15 nucleotides agree with TRBD2. The CDR3 is made up of 18 amino acids. Per the germline V gene, CDR1 is SGHRS and CDR2 is YFSETQ. With V trimmed by 2 bases and J by 0 bases, 6 bases remained unmatched. The full variable domain, with the rest looked up from reference TRBV5-1 and TRBJ2-7, is KAGVTQTPRYLIKTRGQQVTLSCSPISGHRSVSWYQQTPGQGLQFLFEYFSETQRNKGNFPGRFSGRQFSNSRSEMNVSTLELGDSALYLCASSFGGTSGGSSYEQYFGPGTRLTVT.

This clonotype has more than one count but fewer than ten. A much bigger clone sits one base away, suggesting this may be a read error. The chain couples TRBV25-1 to TRBJ2-5; D is unresolved. Trimming stripped 5 bases from V and 4 bases from J, with 5 bases between. CDR1 MGHDK and CDR2 SYGVNS come from the germline V gene. This CDR3 has 11 amino acids. The CDR3 DNA follows: TGTGCCAGCAGTAATACAGAGACCCAGTACTTC. Encoded protein: CASSNTETQYF.

The chain uses TRBV11-3 and TRBJ2-7; D may match TRBD1 or TRBD2 (5 bases each). V lost 8 bases to trimming and J lost 0 bases, with 14 bases between them. This CDR3 has 14 amino acids. Per the germline V gene, CDR1 is SGHNT and CDR2 is YENEEA. The DNA of the CDR3 is TGTGCCAGCCTCGGGGCGGTTGCCTCCTACGAGCAGTACTTC. Its translation: CASLGAVASYEQYF.

On this clonotype itself: One base away lies a much larger clone, so this may be a sequencing read error. The chain couples TRBV7-2 to TRBJ2-2; D ambiguous. With 7 bases removed from V and 4 bases from J, the gap between germline ends came to 4 bases. This CDR3 comprises 11 residues. Germline-derived CDR1 and CDR2 are SGHTA and FQGNSA. The CDR3 region has the DNA TGTGCCAGCAATGGCACCGGGGAGCTGTTTTTT. Translating it yields CASNGTGELFF.

This clonotype was recorded at least ten times. The J gene is TRBJ1-2, the V gene TRBV20-1; D remains ambiguous. Germline values: CDR1 DFQATT, CDR2 SNEGSKA (reference sequence). Between the trimmed V and J ends, which lost 3 bases and 7 bases, there was a span of 15 bases. The CDR3 spans 13 residues. The DNA of the CDR3 is TGCAGTGCTAGTGAGGGAAATAGCGGTGGCTACACCTTC. Its translation: CSASEGNSGGYTF.

Ten or more counts support this clonotype. This chain links TRBV12-3 or TRBV12-4 with TRBJ1-1, with no clear D. The CDR3 has 12 residues. V was shortened by 2 bases and J by 2 bases, with 3 bases between the two germline ends. The CDR3 DNA follows: TGTGCCAGCAGTTTACACAACACTGAAGCTTTCTTT. This codes for CASSLHNTEAFF.

This clonotype was observed many times. V is TRBV20-1 and J is TRBJ2-7, with 9 bases fitting TRBD1. Trimming took 7 bases from V and 8 from J; bases not matched to a gene: 12. The germline V gene encodes CDR1 DFQATT and CDR2 SNEGSKA (reference sequence). The CDR3 totals 13 residues. The DNA for the CDR3 is TGCAGTGGAACGGGACAGGGAACAATGCAGCAGTACTTC. Translation: CSGTGQGTMQQYF.

V and J are TRBV7-8 and TRBJ2-5, with a tentative D call TRBD2 (6 bases). CDR1 is SGHVS, CDR2 FQNEAQ, per germline. V lost 6 bases to trimming and J lost 1 base, with 12 bases between them. The CDR3 runs 14 residues. CDR3 region: CASSSGTCQETQYF. CDR3 coding DNA: TGTGCCAGCAGTTCCGGGACTTGCCAAGAGACCCAGTACTTC.

Notes on this clonotype: Germline is not matched at one junction end, which may reflect a read error. The V call is TRBV9, the J call TRBJ2-5; 8 bases map to TRBD2. Germline CDR1 reads SGDLS; CDR2 reads YYNGEE. This CDR3 is 16 amino acids long. DNA of the CDR3: TGTGCCAGCAGCCCCCGCCGATTAGCGGGGCAAGTGACCCAGTACTTC. This encodes CASSPRRLAGQVTQYF.

This clonotype has a count of ten or more. V usage is TRBV2 and J usage is TRBJ1-2; 11 nucleotides agree with TRBD1. V shed 6 bases and J 6 bases; nucleotides not matched to a gene: 3. CDR3 length equals 13 residues. CDR1 and CDR2 (germline): SNHLY, FYNNEI. CDR3 region: CASRGQGGHGYTF. CDR3 DNA sequence: TGTGCCAGCAGGGGACAGGGGGGGCATGGCTACACCTTC.

The CDR3 here is CATSRRLGQPQHF. The CDR3 DNA sequence: TGTGCCACCAGCAGGCGTTTAGGGCAGCCCCAGCATTTT. This chain links TRBV15 with TRBJ1-5, with no clear D. The germline V gene has CDR1 LNHNV and CDR2 YYDKDF (reference sequence). There are 13 residues in the CDR3. Trimming pared 3 bases from V and 7 bases from J, leaving 10 bases between.

This clonotype was counted between two and nine times. The chain couples TRBV6-1 to TRBJ2-7; 10 nucleotides line up with TRBD2. V was pared by 5 bases and J by 4 bases, with 8 bases of the junction left unmatched. The CDR3 spans 15 residues. The germline CDR1 and CDR2 sequences are MNHNS and SASEGT. The CDR3 region has the DNA TGTGCCAGCAGTAGCGCCACTAGCGGGACTTACGAGCAGTACTTC. This encodes CASSSATSGTYEQYF.

This clonotype was counted only a few times. This chain joins TRBV10-3 and TRBJ1-2, with D possibly being TRBD1 (6 bases). Germline loops: CDR1 ENHRY, CDR2 SYGVKD. CDR3 length: 15 amino acids. The germline V and J ends were trimmed by 10 bases and 8 bases, with 26 bases remaining between them. The CDR3 reads CASRLTGGGLWGYTF. The CDR3 bases are TGTGCCAGCAGGTTAACAGGAGGGGGACTATGGGGCTACACCTTC.

This clonotype was observed at least ten times. The rearrangement joins TRBV7-9 to TRBJ1-5; 7 bases are a match to TRBD1. Trimming removed 3 bases from V and 5 bases from J; junction bases left unmatched: 7. CDR3 size: 15 residues. Germline V gives CDR1 SEHNR, CDR2 FQNEAQ (reference sequence). CDR3 region: CASSLGQLDDQPQHF. The CDR3 coding sequence is TGTGCCAGCAGCTTGGGACAGTTGGACGATCAGCCCCAGCATTTT.

The chain joins TRBV19 to TRBJ2-4, with 7 nucleotides matching TRBD2. The CDR3 extends over 17 amino acids. The germline CDR1 and CDR2 sequences are LNHDA and SQIVND (reference sequence). After removal of 0 bases from V and 0 bases from J, the junction contained 5 bases not matched to a gene. The CDR3 nucleotides read TGTGCCAGTAGTATAGATCTCCCGGGGGGAGCCAAAAACATTCAGTACTTC. It codes for CASSIDLPGGAKNIQYF.

The chain joins TRBV25-1 to TRBJ1-6; D may be TRBD1 (5 bases). Germline V lookup: CDR1 MGHDK, CDR2 SYGVNS. This CDR3 region has 16 residues. V lost 5 bases to trimming and J lost 15 bases, with 26 bases between them. CDR3 in DNA: TGTGCCAGCAGTTTTCGCCGGGGTGGGGACCGCGTGTTCCTCCACTTT. It specifies CASSFRRGGDRVFLHF.

This clonotype was recorded many times. The chain carries TRBV24-1 and TRBJ2-7; 9 bases align to TRBD1. The CDR3 is 16 residues long. Germline V gene lookup returns CDR1 KGHDR and CDR2 SFDVKD. V shed 3 bases, J shed 6 bases, and the junction held 11 bases outside the gene matches. DNA of the CDR3: TGTGCCACCAGTGATCCAAGCGGTACGGGACAGGGCGAGCAGTACTTC. Residues: CATSDPSGTGQGEQYF.

J is TRBJ1-1 and V is TRBV9; D remains unclear. CDR1 SGDLS and CDR2 YYNGEE come from the germline V gene. CDR3 length: 13 residues. The V and J ends lost 1 base and 5 bases respectively, with 9 bases between them. CDR3 nucleotide sequence: TGTGCCAGCAGCGTAATTAAAGAGACTGAAGCTTTCTTT. This encodes CASSVIKETEAFF.

This clonotype was seen only a few times. V and J are TRBV5-1 and TRBJ2-7, with 9 bases fitting TRBD1. With 4 bases clipped from V and 5 bases from J, the junction kept 10 bases outside the gene matches. CDR3 length: 15 residues. Germline-derived CDR1 and CDR2 are SGHRS and YFSETQ. CDR3 DNA: TGCGCCAGCAGCGCCCGGGACAGGGATTGGGACGAGCAGTACTTC. This sequence encodes CASSARDRDWDEQYF.